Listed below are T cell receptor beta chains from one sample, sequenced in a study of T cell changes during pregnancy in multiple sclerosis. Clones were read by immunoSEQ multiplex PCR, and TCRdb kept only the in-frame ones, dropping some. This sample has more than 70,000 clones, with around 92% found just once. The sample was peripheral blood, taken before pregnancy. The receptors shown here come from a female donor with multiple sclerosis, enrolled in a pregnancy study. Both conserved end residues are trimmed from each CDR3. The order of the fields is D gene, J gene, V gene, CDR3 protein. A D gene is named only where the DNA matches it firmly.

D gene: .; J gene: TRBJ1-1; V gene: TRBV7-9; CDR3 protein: ASSPSEAPNTEAF
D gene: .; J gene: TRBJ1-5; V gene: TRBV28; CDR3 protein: ASNPPSQGSIQPQH
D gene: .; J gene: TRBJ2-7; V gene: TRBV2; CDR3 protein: ASSPRWSYEQY
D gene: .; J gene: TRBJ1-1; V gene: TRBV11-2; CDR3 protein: ASTHEAGVGTEAF
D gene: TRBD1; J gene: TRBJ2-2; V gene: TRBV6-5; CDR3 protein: ASRGDRGRGELF
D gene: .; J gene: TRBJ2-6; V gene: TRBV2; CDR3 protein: ASSDSGGIGANVLT
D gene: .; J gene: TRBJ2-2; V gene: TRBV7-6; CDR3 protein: ASRPSYPGELF
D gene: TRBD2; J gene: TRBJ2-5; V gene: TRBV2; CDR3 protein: ASSPNGPSGGETQY
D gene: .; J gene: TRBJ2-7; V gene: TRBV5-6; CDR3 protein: ASSLGGGGYEQY
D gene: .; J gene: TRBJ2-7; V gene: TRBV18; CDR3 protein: ASSPIRGEGEQY
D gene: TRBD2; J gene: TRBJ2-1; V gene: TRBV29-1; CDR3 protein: SVRGLAESSYNEQF
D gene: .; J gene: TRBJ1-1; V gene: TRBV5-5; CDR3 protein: ASSLEGLDTEAF
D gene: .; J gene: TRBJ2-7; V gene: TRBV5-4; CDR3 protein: ASSLHSSYEQY
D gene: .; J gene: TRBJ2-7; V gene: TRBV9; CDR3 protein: ASSAFDTSSYEQY
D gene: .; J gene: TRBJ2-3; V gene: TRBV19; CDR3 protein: ASSGSTQRHTDTQY
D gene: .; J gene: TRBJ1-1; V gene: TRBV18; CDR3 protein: ASSPRRGRLSDTEAF
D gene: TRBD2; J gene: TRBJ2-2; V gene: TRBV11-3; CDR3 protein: ASSLGLAPVDGELF
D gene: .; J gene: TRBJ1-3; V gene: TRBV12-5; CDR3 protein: ASGPRLWGTGNTIY